This TCR beta chain was captured in a study of tumor-infiltrating lymphocytes in primary liver carcinoma. Investigators took RNA and DNA out together from roughly 18-30 mg of unsorted bulk tissue. Surgical resection served as treatment for the primary liver carcinoma of these patients. In its sample, this clonotype was seen a few times. Antigen: not known. One end of the junction varies from germline; a read error may be responsible. Synthesis of TCR beta cDNA was carried out from 450 to 650 ng total RNA with a constant-region primer. Libraries of TCR beta came from three nested multiplex PCR rounds with slightly modified ARM-PCR. Running around 9 cycles apiece, the first two PCR rounds relied on TRBV1-TRBV30 forward primers together with a C-beta reverse primer. TCRdb used MiXCR to reprocess the multiplex PCR reads, holding one entry per CDR3 protein. Here the sample spans 80,000 or so distinct CDR3 sequences, approximately 70% being singletons.

This CDR3 spans 12 amino acids. CDR1 SEHNR and CDR2 FQNEAQ come from the germline V gene (reference sequence). Study-wide results and caveats: In tumor-adjacent and tumor-blood pairs, overlap was lower than in tumor region pairs. The top-250-clone fraction was significantly higher in tumors than in blood (p = 0.039).

V and J are TRBV7-9 and TRBJ2-7; D is unclear. The TCR sequence derives from a middle-aged man with primary liver carcinoma and hepatitis B virus infection. Specimen: tumor-adjacent normal liver tissue. CDR3 loop: CASSLPSYELYF. CDR3 DNA sequence: TGTGCCAGCAGCCTCCCCTCCTACGAGCTGTACTTC.